The clone carrying this T cell receptor beta chain was observed once. TCRdb itself ran the reads through MiXCR, one entry per CDR3 protein. This sample yields about 680,000 distinct CDR3 sequences, of which roughly a quarter are seen a single time; roughly 8% belongs to the top ten. This CDR3 is 14 amino acids long. V lost 7 bases and J lost 0, with 13 bases in between. The V gene's germline CDR1 is DFQATT and CDR2 SNEGSKA (reference sequence). This sample stems from a study of T cell repertoires in cytomegalovirus infection. About the research overall: Public TCR beta signature analysis indicated the presence of both CMV infection and matching HLA type.

The rearrangement joins TRBV20-1 to TRBJ1-5; D not resolved. Sequencing was done on a sample of CD8+ T cells from PBMCs. This TCR derives from a human donor in good health (CMV status not recorded). Some clones in this sample may be carry-over from other donors' samples. The CDR3 loop reads CSVSRGYSNQPQHF. The DNA for the CDR3 is TGCAGTGTTAGCCGGGGATATAGCAATCAGCCCCAGCATTTT.